This T cell receptor (beta chain) was obtained from a study of blood T cell repertoires in COVID-19. The method was immunoSEQ multiplex PCR; TCRdb's version includes in-frame clones alone and lacks a portion of them. This repertoire shows tens of thousands of clones, 70% to 90% found once; its top ten account for 4% to 5.5%. Sequenced input: peripheral blood. The clonotype was recovered from a man between 60 and 75 years old with COVID-19, enrolled during active disease.

In nucleotides, the CDR3 is TGCAGCGTTGAGGGCGCCGTCTCTGGAAACACCATATATTTT. Encoded protein: CSVEGAVSGNTIYF. V is TRBV29-1 and J is TRBJ1-3; D call uncertain. The CDR3 runs to 14 residues. V was shortened by 3 bases and J by 0 bases, with 9 bases between the two germline ends. Germline lookup yields CDR1 SQVTM and CDR2 ANQGSEA.